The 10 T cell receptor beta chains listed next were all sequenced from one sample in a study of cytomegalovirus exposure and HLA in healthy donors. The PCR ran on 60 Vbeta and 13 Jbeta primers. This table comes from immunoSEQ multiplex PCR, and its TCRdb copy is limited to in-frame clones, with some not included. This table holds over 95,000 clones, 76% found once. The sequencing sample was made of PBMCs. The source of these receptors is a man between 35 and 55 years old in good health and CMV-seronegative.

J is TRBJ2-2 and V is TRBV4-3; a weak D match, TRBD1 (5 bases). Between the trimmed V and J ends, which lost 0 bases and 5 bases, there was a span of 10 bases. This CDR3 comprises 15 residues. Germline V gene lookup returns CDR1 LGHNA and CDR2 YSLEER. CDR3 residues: CASSQERRQTGELFF. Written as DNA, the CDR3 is TGCGCCAGCAGCCAAGAACGCAGACAGACCGGGGAGCTGTTTTTT.

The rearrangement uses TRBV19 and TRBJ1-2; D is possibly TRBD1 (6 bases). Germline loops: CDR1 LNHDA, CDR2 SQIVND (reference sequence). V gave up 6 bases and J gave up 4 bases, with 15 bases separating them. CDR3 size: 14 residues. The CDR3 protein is CASRARDTFYGYTF. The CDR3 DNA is TGTGCCAGTAGAGCCCGGGACACCTTCTATGGCTACACCTTC.

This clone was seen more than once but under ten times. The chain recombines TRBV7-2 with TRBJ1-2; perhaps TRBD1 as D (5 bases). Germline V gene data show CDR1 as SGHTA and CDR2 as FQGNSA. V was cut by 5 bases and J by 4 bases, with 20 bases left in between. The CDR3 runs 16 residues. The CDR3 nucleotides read TGTGCCAGCAGCCCCTCCGGACATTTCAACCTCTATGGCTACACCTTC. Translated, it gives CASSPSGHFNLYGYTF. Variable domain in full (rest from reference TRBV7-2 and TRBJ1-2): GAGVSQSPSNKVTEKGKDVELRCDPISGHTALYWYRQSLGQGLEFLIYFQGNSAPDKSGLPSDRFSAERTGGSVSTLTIQRTQQEDSAVYLCASSPSGHFNLYGYTFGSGTRLTVV.

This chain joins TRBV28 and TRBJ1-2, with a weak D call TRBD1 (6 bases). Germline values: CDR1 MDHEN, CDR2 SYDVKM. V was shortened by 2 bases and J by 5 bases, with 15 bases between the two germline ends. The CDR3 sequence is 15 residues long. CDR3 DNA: TGTGCCAGCAGTTTAGGCTTAGGGGGGGGTTATGGCTACACCTTC. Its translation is CASSLGLGGGYGYTF.

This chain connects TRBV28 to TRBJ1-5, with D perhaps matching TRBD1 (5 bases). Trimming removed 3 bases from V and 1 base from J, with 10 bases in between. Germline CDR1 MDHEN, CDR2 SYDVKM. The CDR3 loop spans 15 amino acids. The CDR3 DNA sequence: TGTGCCAGCAGTTTGCCGGGGGGGAGCAATCAGCCCCAGCATTTT. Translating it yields CASSLPGGSNQPQHF.

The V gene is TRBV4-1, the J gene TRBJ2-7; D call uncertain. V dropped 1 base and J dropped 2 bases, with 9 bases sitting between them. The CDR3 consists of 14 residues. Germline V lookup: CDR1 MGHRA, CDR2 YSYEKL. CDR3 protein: CASSQGAGTYEQYF. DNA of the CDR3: TGCGCCAGCAGCCAAGGGGCCGGTACCTACGAGCAGTACTTC.

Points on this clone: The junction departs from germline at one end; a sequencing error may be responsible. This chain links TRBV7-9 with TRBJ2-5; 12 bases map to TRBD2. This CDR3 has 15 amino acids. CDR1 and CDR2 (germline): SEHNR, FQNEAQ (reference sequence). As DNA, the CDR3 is TGTTCCAGCAGATGGGGGACTAGCGGGTCGGAGACCCAGTACTTC. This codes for CSSRWGTSGSETQYF. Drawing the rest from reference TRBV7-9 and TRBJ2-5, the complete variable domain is DTGVSQNPRHKITKRGQNVTFRCDPISEHNRLYWYRQTLGQGPEFLTYFQNEAQLEKSRLLSDRFSAERPKGSFSTLEIQRTEQGDSAMYLCSSRWGTSGSETQYFGPGTRLLVL.

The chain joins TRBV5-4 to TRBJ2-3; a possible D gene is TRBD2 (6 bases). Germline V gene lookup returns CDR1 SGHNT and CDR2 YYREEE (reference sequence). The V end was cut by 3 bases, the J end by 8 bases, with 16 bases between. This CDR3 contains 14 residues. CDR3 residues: CASSSLGQRVTQYF. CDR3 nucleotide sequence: TGTGCCAGCAGCTCCCTGGGCCAGCGGGTTACGCAGTATTTT.

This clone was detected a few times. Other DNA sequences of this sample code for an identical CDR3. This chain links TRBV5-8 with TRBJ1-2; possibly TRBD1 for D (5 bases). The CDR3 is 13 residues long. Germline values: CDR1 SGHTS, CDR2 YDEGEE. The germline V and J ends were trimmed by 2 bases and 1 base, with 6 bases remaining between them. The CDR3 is CASSFDSNYGYTF. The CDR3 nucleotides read TGTGCCAGCAGCTTCGACAGTAACTATGGCTACACCTTC.

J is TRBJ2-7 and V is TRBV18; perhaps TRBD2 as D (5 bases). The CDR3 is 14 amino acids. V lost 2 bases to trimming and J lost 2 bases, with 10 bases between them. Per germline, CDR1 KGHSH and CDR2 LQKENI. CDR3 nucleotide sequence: TGTGCCAGCTCACCAAATCGGGATACCTACGAGCAGTACTTC. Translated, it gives CASSPNRDTYEQYF.